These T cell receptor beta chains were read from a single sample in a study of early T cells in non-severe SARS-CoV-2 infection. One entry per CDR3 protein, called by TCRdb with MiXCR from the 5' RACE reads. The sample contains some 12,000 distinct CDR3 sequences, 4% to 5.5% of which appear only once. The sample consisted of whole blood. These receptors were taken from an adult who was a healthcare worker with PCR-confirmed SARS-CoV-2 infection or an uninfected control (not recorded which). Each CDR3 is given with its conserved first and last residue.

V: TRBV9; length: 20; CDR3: CASSVVGAGTGRPGANVLTF
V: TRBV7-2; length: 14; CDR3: CASSLRSYNYGYTF
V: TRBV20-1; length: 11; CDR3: CSAWDRLEAFF
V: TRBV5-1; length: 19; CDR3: CASRPDRAGTTGGYTEAFF
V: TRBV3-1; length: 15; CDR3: CASSYAPYTTDTQYF
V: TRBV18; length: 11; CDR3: CASSQQETQYF
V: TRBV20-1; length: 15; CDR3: CSAGKQGGNNQPQHF
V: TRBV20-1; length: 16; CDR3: CSARDPRGPAKNIQYF
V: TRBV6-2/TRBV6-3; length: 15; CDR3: CASSLTTSGYNEQFF
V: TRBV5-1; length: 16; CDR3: CASSLVGEATNEKLFF
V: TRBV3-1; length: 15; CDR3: CASSQENTRNEKLFF
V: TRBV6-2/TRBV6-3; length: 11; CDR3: CASRVLAEAFF
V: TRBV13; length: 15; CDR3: CASSSPRTAAYEQYF
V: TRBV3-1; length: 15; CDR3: CASSQSAGGGNTIYF
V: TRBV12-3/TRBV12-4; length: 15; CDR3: CASSSGGAVNSPLHF
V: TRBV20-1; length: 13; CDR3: CCASGGGQETQYF
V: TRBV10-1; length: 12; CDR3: CATGPFTGELFF
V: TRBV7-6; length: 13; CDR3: CASSSDSNYGYTF
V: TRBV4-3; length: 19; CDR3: CASSQRSLTGGVGAGELFF
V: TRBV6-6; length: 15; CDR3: CASSYSMWGNEKLFF
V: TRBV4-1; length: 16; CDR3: CASSQEVAVAGREQFF
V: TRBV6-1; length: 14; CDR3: CAISQGPNTGELFF
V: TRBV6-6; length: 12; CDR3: CASSYVLETQYF
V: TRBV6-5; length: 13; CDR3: CASSYTDNTEAFF
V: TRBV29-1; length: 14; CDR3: CSAGTSGDYNEQFF
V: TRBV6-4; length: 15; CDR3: CASSDGQGNTDTQYF
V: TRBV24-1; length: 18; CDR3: CATRREVRGREGGQPQHF
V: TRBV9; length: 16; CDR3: CASSVEGGPSTDTQYF
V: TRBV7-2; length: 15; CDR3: CASSFPTHHQETQYF
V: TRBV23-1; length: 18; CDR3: CASSRGKQASSGANVLTF
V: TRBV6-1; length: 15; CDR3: CASSERGKGNEKLFF
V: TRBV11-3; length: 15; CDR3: CASSGDSGNGDTQYF
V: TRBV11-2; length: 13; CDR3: CASSLWVNTEAFF
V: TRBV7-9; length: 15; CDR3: CASSPLGGVQYEQYF
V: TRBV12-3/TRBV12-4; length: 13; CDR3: CASSFGPGNTIYF
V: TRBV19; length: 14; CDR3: CASSIPQGTTEAFF
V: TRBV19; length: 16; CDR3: CASSSTTGVGNTEAFF
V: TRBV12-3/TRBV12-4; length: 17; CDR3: CASRFRTGTGDYNEQFF
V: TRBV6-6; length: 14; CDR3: CASSYSNGDDTQYF
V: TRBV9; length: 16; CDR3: CASSARLDYGDGELFF
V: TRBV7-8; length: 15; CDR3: CASSHTFARLDTQYF
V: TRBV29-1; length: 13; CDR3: CSVRDRYTDTQYF
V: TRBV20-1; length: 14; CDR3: CSARAGQGRFGQYF
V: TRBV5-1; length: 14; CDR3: CASSIGQVNTEAFF
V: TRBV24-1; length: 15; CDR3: CATSVGQGWTDTQYF
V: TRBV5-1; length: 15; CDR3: CASSPGQFYNSPLHF
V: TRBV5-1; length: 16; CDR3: CASSGGLLYGTDTQYF
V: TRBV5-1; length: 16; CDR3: CASSLTGSGHYNEQFF
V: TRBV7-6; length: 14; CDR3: CASQRLSSYNEQFF
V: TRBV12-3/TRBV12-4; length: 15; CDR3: CASSHTGTAYNEQFF
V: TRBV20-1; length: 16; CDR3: CSAAPAAGAANTEAFF
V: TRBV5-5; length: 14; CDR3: CASSSRDRSLGPFF
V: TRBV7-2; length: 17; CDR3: CASSRSGGSPSTDTQYF
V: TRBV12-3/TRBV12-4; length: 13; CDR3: CASSLAGGAGYTF
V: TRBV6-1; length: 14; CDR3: CASSRDFETGELFF
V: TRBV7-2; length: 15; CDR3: CASSWEGTGNSPLHF
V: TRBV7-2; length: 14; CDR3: CASSRPLGIGGYTF
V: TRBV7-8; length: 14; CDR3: CASSPDSFKTEAFF